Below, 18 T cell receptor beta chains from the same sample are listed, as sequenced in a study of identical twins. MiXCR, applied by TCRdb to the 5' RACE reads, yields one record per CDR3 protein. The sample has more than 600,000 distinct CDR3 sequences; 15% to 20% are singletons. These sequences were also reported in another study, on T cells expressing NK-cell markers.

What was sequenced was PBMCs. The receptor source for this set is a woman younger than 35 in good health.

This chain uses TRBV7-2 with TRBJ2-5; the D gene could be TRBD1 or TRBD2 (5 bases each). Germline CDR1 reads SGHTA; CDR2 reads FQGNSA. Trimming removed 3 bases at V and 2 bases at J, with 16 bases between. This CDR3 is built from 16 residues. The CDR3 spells CASSFGLTQGQETQYF. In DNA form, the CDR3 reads TGTGCCAGCAGCTTTGGACTGACCCAGGGACAAGAGACCCAGTACTTC.

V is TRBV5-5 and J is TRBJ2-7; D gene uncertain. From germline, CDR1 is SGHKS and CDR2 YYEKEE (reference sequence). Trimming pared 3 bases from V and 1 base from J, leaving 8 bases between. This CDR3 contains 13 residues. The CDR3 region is CASSSSLSYEQYF. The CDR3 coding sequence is TGTGCCAGCAGCTCCAGCCTTTCCTACGAGCAGTACTTC.

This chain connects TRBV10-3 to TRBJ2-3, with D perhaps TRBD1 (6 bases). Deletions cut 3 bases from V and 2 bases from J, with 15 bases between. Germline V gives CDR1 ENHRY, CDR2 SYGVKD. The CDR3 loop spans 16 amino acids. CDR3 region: CAISESGRGATDTQYF. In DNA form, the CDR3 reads TGTGCCATCAGTGAATCCGGCAGGGGAGCCACAGATACGCAGTATTTT.

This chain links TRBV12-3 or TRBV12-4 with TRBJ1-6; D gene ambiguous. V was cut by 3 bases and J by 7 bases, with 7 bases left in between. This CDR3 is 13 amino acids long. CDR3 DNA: TGTGCCAGCAGTTTCGGGCGAAATTCACCCCTCCACTTT. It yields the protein CASSFGRNSPLHF.

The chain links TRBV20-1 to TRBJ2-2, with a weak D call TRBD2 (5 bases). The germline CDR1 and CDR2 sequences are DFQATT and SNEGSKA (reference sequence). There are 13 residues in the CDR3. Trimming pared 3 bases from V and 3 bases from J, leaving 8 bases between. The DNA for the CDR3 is TGCAGTGCTAGGGGAGAGTACACCGGGGAGCTGTTTTTT. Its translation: CSARGEYTGELFF.

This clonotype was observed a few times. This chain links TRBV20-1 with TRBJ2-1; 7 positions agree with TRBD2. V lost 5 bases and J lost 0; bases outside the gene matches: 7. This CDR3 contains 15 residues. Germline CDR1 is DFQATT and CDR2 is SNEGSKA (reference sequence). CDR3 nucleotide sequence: TGCAGTGCTCGTAGCGGGTGGGGCTCCTACAATGAGCAGTTCTTC. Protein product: CSARSGWGSYNEQFF.

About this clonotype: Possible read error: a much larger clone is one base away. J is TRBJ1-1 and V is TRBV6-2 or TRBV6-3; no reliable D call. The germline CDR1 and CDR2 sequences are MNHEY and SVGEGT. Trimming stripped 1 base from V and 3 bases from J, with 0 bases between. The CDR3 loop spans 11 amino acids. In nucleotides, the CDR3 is TGTGCCAGCAGTTACTACACTGAAGCTTTCTTT. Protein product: CASSYYTEAFF.

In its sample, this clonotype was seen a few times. In nucleotides, the CDR3 is TGTGCCAGCCTCCCCACGATCCATAGCAATCAGCCCCAGCATTTT. Residues: CASLPTIHSNQPQHF. The V call is TRBV6-1, the J call TRBJ1-5; no clear D. This CDR3 comprises 15 residues. V lost 8 bases and J lost 0, with 14 bases in between. The germline CDR1 and CDR2 sequences are MNHNS and SASEGT.

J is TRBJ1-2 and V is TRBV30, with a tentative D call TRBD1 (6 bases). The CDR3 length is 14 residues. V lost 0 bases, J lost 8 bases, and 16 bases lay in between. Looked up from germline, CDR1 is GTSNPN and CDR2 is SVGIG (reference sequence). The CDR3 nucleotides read TGTGCCTGGAGTGTCGGGGGCGGGGCGCGCGGCTACACCTTC. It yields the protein CAWSVGGGARGYTF. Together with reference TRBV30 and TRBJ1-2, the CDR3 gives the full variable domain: SQTIHQWPATLVQPVGSPLSLECTVEGTSNPNLYWYRQAAGRGLQLLFYSVGIGQISSEVPQNLSASRPQDRQFILSSKKLLLSDSGFYLCAWSVGGGARGYTFGSGTRLTVV.

The DNA of the CDR3 is TGTGCCAGCAGGACTAGCGGGGGGCCAGATACGCAGTATTTT. This sequence encodes CASRTSGGPDTQYF. The chain links TRBV6-5 to TRBJ2-3; 13 nucleotides align to TRBD2. Trimming cost V 6 bases and J 4 bases; bases outside gene matches: 1. The germline V gene encodes CDR1 MNHEY and CDR2 SVGAGI. This CDR3 spans 14 amino acids.

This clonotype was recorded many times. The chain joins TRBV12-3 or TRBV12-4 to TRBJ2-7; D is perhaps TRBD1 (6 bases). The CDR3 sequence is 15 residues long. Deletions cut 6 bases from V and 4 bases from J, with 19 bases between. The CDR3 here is CASRAAGTPSYEQYF. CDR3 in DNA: TGTGCCAGCAGGGCCGCCGGGACACCCTCTTACGAGCAGTACTTC.

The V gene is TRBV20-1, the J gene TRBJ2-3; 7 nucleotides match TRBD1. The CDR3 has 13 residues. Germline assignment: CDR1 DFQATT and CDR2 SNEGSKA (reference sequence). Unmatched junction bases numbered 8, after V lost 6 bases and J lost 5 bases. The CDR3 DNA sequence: TGCAGTGCCGGACAGGCTCTAGGAGATACGCAGTATTTT. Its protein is CSAGQALGDTQYF.

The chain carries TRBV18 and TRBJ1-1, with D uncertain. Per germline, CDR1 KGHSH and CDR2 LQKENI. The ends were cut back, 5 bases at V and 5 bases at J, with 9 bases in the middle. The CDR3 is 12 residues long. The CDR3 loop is CASSEGYTEAFF. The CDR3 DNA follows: TGTGCCAGCTCAGAAGGGTATACTGAAGCTTTCTTT.

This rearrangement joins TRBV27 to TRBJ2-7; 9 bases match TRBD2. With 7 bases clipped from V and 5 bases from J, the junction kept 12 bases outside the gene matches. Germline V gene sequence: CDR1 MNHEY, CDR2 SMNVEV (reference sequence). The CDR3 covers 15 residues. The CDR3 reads CASTGPGLALDEQYF. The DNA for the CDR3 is TGTGCCAGCACCGGACCGGGACTAGCTCTCGACGAGCAGTACTTC.

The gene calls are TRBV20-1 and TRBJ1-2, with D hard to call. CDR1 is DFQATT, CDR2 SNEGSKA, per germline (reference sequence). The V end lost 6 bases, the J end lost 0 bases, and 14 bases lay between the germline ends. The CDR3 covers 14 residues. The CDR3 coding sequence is TGCAGTGCCAGTACGGCCTCAGCTAACTATGGCTACACCTTC. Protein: CSASTASANYGYTF.

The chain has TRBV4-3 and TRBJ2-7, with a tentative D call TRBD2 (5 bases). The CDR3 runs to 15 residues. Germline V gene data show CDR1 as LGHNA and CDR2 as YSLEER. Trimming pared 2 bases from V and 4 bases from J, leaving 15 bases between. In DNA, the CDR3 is TGCGCCAGCAGCCAACAAACTAGGTCTAGATACGAGCAGTACTTC. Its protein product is CASSQQTRSRYEQYF.

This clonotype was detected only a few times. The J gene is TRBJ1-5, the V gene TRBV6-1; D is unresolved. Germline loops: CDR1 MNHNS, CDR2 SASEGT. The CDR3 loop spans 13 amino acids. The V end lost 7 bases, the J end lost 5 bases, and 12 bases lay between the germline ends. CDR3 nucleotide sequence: TGTGCCAGCAAACAAACAGAAGATCAGCCCCAGCATTTT. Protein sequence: CASKQTEDQPQHF.

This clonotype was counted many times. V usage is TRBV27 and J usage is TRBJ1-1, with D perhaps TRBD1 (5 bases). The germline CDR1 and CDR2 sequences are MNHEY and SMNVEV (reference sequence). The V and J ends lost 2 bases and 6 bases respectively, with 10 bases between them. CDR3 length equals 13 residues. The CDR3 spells CASSLRGGAEAFF. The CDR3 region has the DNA TGTGCCAGCAGTTTACGCGGAGGGGCTGAAGCTTTCTTT.